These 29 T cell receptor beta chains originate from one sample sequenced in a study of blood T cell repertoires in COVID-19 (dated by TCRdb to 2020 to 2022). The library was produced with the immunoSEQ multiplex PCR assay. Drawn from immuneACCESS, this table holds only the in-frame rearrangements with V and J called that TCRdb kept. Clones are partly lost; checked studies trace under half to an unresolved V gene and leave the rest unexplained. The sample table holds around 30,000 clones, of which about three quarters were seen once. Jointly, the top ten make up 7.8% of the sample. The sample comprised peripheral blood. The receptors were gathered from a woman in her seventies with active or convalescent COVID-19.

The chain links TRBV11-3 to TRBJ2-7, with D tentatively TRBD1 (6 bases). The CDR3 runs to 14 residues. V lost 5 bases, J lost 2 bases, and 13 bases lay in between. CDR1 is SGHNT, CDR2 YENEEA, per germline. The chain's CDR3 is CASSPPDSPYEQYF. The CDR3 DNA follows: TGTGCCAGCAGCCCTCCGGACAGCCCCTACGAGCAGTACTTC.

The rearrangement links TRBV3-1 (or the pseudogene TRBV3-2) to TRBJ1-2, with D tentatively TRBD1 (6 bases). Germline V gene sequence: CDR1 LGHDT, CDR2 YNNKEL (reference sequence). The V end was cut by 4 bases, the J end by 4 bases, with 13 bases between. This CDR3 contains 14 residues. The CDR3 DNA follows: TGTGCCAGCAGCCCGGGAGGCAGGGGCTATGGCTACACCTTC. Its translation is CASSPGGRGYGYTF.

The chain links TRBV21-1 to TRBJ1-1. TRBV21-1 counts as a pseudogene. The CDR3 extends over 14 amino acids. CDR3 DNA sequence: TGTGCCAGCAGCTCGACGCGGGGGAACACTGAAGCTTTCTTT. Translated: CASSSTRGNTEAFF.

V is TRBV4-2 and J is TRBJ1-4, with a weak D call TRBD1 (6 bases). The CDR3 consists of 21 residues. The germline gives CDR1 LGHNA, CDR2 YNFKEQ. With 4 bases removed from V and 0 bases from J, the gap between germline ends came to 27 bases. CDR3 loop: CASSLGAGATRTLATNEKLFF. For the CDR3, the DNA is TGTGCCAGCAGCCTTGGGGCAGGGGCTACCCGAACTTTAGCAACTAATGAAAAACTGTTTTTT.

The CDR3 here is CASSKFGRCYEQYF. CDR3 sequence (DNA): TGTGCCAGCAGCAAATTCGGTCGGTGCTACGAGCAGTACTTC. The chain is built from TRBV21-1 and TRBJ2-7; TRBD2, the table's D call, was not compared with the DNA. TRBV21-1 is a known pseudogene. The CDR3 has 14 residues.

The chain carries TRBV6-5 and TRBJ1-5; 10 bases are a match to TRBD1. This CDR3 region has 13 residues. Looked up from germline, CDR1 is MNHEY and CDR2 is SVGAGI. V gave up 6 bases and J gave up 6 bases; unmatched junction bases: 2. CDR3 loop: CASRDRGSQPQHF. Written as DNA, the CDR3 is TGTGCCAGCAGGGACAGGGGGAGTCAGCCCCAGCATTTT.

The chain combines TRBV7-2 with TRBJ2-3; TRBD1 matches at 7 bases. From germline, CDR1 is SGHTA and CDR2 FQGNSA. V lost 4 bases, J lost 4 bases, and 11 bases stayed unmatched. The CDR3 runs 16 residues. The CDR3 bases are TGTGCCAGCAGCTCCTACAGGGGACAGAGCCCAGATACGCAGTATTTT. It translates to CASSSYRGQSPDTQYF.

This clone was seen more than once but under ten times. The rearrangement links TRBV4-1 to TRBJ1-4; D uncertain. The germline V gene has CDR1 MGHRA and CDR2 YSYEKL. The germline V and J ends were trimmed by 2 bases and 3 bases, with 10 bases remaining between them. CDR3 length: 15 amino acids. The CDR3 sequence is CASSQPTLANEKLFF. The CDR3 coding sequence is TGCGCCAGCAGCCAACCAACTCTGGCTAATGAAAAACTGTTTTTT.

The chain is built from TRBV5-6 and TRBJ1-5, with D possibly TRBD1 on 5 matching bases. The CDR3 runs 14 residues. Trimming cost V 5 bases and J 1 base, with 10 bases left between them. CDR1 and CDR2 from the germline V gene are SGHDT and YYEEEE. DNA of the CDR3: TGTGCCAGCAGGCCCGGGGGGAGCAATCAGCCCCAGCATTTT. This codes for CASRPGGSNQPQHF.

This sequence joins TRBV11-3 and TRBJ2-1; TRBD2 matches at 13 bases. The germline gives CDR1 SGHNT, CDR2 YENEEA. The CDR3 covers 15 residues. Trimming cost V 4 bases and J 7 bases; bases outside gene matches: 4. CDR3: CASSSGTSGDNEQFF. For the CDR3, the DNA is TGTGCCAGCAGCTCCGGGACTAGCGGGGATAATGAGCAGTTCTTC. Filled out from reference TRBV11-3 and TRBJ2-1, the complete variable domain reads EAGVVQSPRYKIIEKKQPVAFWCNPISGHNTLYWYLQNLGQGPELLIRYENEEAVDDSQLPKDRFSAERLKGVDSTLKIQPAELGDSAVYLCASSSGTSGDNEQFFGPGTRLTVL.

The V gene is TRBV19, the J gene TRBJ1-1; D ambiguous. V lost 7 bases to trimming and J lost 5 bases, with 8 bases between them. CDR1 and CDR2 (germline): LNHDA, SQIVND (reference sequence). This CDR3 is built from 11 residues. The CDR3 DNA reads TGTGCCAGTAACTATAAGACTGAAGCTTTCTTT. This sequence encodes CASNYKTEAFF.

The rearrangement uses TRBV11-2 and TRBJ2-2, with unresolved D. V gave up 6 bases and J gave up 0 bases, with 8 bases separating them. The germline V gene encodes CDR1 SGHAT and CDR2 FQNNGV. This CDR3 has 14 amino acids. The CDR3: CASSEPSNTGELFF. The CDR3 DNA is TGTGCCAGCAGTGAGCCGTCGAACACCGGGGAGCTGTTTTTT.

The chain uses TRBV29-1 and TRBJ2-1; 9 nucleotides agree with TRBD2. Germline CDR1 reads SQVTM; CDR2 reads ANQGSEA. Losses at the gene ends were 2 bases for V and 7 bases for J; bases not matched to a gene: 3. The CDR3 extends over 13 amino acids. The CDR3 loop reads CSVEMAGGNEQFF. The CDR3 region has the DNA TGCAGCGTTGAAATGGCGGGAGGGAATGAGCAGTTCTTC.

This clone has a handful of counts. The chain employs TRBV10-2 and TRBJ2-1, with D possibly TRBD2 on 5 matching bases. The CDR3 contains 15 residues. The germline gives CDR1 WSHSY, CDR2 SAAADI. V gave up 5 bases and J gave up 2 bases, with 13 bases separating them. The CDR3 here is CASSPPGVAYNEQFF. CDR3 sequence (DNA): TGCGCCAGCAGTCCTCCCGGGGTCGCCTACAATGAGCAGTTCTTC.

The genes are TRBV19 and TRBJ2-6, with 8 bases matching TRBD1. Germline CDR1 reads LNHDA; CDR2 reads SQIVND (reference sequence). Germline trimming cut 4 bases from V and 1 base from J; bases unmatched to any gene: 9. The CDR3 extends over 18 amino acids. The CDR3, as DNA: TGTGCCAGTAGTACCTCAGGGGGCAGAGGGTCTGGGGCCAACGTCCTGACTTTC. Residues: CASSTSGGRGSGANVLTF. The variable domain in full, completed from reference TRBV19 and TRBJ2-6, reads DGGITQSPKYLFRKEGQNVTLSCEQNLNHDAMYWYRQDPGQGLRLIYYSQIVNDFQKGDIAEGYSVSREKKESFPLTVTSAQKNPTAFYLCASSTSGGRGSGANVLTFGAGSRLTVL.

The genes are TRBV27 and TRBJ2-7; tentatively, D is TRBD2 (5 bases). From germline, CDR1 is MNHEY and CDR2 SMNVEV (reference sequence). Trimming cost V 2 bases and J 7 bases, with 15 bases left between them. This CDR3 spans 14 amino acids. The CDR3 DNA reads TGTGCCAGCAGTTTAGGACTCCCGCTTAATGAGCAGTACTTC. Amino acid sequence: CASSLGLPLNEQYF.

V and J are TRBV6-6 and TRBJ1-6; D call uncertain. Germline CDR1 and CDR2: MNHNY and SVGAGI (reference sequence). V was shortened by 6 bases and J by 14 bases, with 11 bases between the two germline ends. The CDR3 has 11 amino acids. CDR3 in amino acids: CASSPPGSLHF. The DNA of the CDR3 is TGTGCCAGCAGCCCCCCCGGGTCCCTCCACTTT.

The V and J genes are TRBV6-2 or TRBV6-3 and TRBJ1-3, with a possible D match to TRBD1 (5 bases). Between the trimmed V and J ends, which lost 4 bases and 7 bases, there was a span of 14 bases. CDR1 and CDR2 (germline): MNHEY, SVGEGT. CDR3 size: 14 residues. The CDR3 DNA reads TGTGCCAGCAGTTCCAATGACAGAACGAACACCATATATTTT. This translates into CASSSNDRTNTIYF.

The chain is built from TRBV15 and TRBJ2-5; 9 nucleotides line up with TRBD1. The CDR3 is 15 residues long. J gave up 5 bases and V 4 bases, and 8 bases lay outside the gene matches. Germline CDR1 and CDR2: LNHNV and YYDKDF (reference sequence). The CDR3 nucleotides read TGTGCCACCAGCACCCCGGGACAGGGAGTGGAGACCCAGTACTTC. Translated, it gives CATSTPGQGVETQYF.

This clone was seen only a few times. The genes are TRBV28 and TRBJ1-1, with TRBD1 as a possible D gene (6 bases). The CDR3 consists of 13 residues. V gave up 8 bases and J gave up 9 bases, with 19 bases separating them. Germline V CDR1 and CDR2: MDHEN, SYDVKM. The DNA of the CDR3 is TGTGCCAGCCACGGGACACCAGCATTCCAAGCTTTCTTT. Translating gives CASHGTPAFQAFF.

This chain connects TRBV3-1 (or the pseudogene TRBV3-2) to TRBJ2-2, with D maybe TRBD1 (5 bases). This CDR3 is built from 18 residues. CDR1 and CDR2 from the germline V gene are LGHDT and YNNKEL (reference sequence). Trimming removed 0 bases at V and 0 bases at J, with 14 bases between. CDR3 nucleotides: TGTGCCAGCAGCCAAGATTTGGGTAGGGGTACGAACACCGGGGAGCTGTTTTTT. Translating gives CASSQDLGRGTNTGELFF.

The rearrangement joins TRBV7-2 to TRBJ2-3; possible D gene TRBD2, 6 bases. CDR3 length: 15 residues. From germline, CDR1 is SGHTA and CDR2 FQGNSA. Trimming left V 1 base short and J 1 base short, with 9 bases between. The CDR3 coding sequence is TGTGCCAGCAGCTTAGTTACGGGAGGCACAGATACGCAGTATTTT. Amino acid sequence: CASSLVTGGTDTQYF.

The DNA of the CDR3 is TGTGCCAGCAGTTACACGGGACTAGCGGGAGGAAAAGGGGATGAGCAGTTCTTC. Its protein product is CASSYTGLAGGKGDEQFF. V is TRBV6-2 or TRBV6-3 and J is TRBJ2-1, with 15 nucleotides matching TRBD2. CDR1 is MNHEY, CDR2 SVGEGT, per germline. The length of the CDR3 is 18 residues. V was clipped by 2 bases and J by 8 bases; unmatched bases: 10.

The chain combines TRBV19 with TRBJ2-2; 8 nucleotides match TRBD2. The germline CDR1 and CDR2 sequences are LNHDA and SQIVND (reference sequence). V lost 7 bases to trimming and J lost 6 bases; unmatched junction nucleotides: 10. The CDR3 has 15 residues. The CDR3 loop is CASTKGTGGSGELFF. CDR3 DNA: TGTGCCAGTACCAAAGGGACGGGAGGGTCCGGGGAGCTGTTTTTT.

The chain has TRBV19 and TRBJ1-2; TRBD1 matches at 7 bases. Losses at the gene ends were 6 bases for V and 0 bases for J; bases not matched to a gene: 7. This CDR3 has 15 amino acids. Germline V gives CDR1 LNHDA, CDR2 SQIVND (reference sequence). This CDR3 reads CASSPTGDTNYGYTF. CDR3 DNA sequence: TGTGCCAGTAGCCCTACAGGGGACACTAACTATGGCTACACCTTC.

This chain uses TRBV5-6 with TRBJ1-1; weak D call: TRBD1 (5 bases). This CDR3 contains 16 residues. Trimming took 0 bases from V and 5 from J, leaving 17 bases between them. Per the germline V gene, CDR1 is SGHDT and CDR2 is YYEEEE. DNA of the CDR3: TGTGCCAGCAGCTTGGTGCGGGACTGGAGGGGAACTGAAGCTTTCTTT. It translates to CASSLVRDWRGTEAFF.

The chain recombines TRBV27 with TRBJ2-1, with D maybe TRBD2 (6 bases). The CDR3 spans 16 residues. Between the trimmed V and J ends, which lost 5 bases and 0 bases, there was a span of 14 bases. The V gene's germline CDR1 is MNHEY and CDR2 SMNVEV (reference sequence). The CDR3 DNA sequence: TGTGCCAGCAGTATCGGGAGAATGAGCTCCTACAATGAGCAGTTCTTC. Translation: CASSIGRMSSYNEQFF.

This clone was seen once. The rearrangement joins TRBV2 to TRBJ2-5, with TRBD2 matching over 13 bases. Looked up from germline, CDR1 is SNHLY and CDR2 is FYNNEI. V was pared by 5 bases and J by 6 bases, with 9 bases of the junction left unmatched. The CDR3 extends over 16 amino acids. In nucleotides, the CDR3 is TGTGCCAGCAGTCATCGGACTAGCGGGGGTAGTAAGACCCAGTACTTC. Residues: CASSHRTSGGSKTQYF.

CDR3 residues: CASSIGQGTGTDTQYF. DNA of the CDR3: TGCGCCAGCAGCATCGGACAGGGGACGGGCACAGATACGCAGTATTTT. V usage is TRBV5-1 and J usage is TRBJ2-3, with 9 positions matching TRBD1. This CDR3 has 16 residues. V dropped 4 bases and J dropped 1; count of bases not matched to a gene: 7. CDR1 SGHRS and CDR2 YFSETQ come from the germline V gene.